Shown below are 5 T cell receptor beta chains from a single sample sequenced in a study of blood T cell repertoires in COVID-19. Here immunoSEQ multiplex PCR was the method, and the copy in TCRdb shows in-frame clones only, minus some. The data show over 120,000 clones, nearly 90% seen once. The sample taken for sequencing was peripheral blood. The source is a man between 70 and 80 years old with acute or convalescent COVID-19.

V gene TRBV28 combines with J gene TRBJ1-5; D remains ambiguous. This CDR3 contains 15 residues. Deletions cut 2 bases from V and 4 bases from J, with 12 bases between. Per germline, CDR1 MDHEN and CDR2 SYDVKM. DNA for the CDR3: TGTGCCAGCAGTTTAGCGGGGAAAGGGAATCAGCCCCAGCATTTT. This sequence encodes CASSLAGKGNQPQHF.

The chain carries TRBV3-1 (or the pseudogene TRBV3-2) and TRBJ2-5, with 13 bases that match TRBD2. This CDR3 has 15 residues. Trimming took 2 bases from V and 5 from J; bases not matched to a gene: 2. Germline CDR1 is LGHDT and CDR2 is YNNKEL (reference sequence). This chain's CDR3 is CASSQWTSGGETQYF. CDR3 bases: TGTGCCAGCAGCCAATGGACTAGCGGGGGCGAGACCCAGTACTTC.

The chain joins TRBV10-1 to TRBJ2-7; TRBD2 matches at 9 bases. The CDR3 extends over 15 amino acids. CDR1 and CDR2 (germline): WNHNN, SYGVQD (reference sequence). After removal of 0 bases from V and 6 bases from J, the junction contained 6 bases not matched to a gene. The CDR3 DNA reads TGCGCCAGCAGTGAGTCCAGGCGGGGGGGCCGCGAGCAGTACTTC. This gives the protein CASSESRRGGREQYF.

The CDR3 spells CASSSQGFEQYF. The CDR3 DNA is TGTGCCAGCAGTTCACAGGGGTTCGAGCAGTACTTC. The V call is TRBV7-2, the J call TRBJ2-7; 7 bases align to TRBD1. With 6 bases clipped from V and 6 bases from J, the junction kept 5 bases outside the gene matches. Germline CDR1 reads SGHTA; CDR2 reads FQGNSA. The CDR3 runs to 12 residues.

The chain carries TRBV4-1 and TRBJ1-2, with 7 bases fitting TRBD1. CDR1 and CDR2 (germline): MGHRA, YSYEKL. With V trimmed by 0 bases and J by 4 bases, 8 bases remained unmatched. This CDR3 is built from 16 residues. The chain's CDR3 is CASSQDTGGGSYGYTF. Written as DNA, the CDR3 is TGCGCCAGCAGCCAAGATACCGGAGGGGGCTCCTATGGCTACACCTTC.